This TCR beta chain was identified in a study of shared clonotypes between healthy human individuals. Profiled with immunoSEQ multiplex PCR; TCRdb holds only in-frame clones, not every one. The sample records millions of clones, 85% to 95% being singletons. V was cut by 4 bases and J by 5 bases, with 12 bases left in between. Germline V CDR1 and CDR2: SGHRS, YFSETQ. The CDR3 has 14 residues. The V call is TRBV5-1, the J call TRBJ2-2, with a possible D match to TRBD2 (6 bases). This clonotype originated in a man aged 18 to 30 in good health. The sequencing sample was made of naive CD4+ T cells sorted from blood. Sample subset: CD45RA+ positively selected. The CDR3 DNA reads TGCGCCAGCAGCGTCTGGGCGGGGACCGGGGAGCTGTTTTTT. It is translated as CASSVWAGTGELFF.